Below are 3 T cell receptor beta chains sequenced from a single sample in a study of patients and donors after allogeneic stem cell transplantation. TCRdb re-analysed the RT-PCR reads in MiXCR, keeping a single row per CDR3 protein. Of about 400,000 distinct CDR3 sequences in the sample, approximately 16% were seen once. The sample taken for sequencing was blood, either unsorted or a sorted T cell fraction (not recorded which). The receptors here all came from a human donor who was either an allogeneic HSCT recipient or a stem cell or donor lymphocyte infusion donor (not recorded which). It is not recorded whose cells these are; they may come from a transplant donor.

This sequence joins TRBV3-1 and TRBJ2-5, with 10 positions matching TRBD2. Per germline, CDR1 LGHDT and CDR2 YNNKEL (reference sequence). This CDR3 comprises 15 residues. The ends lost 4 bases at V and 4 bases at J; junction bases unmatched: 6. The CDR3 nucleotides read TGTGCCAGCAGCCGCGGGACTAGCGATAGAGAGACCCAGTACTTC. Protein sequence: CASSRGTSDRETQYF.

The sample holds a few counts of this clonotype. The chain is built from TRBV27 and TRBJ1-5; a possible D gene is TRBD1 (6 bases). Germline V gene lookup returns CDR1 MNHEY and CDR2 SMNVEV (reference sequence). CDR3 length: 14 residues. With 8 bases removed from V and 0 bases from J, the gap between germline ends came to 11 bases. Here the CDR3 reads CASDRSYSNQPQHF. Written as DNA, the CDR3 is TGTGCCAGCGACAGGTCCTATAGCAATCAGCCCCAGCATTTT.

This chain joins TRBV5-3 and TRBJ1-3; 8 bases line up with TRBD1. TRBV5-3 belongs to the ORF category, with a function that is uncertain. The CDR3 runs to 17 residues. The CDR3 coding sequence is TGTGCATCCGATCAGGGGGCTCCCTCCATCTCTGGAAACACCATATATTTT. It codes for CASDQGAPSISGNTIYF.